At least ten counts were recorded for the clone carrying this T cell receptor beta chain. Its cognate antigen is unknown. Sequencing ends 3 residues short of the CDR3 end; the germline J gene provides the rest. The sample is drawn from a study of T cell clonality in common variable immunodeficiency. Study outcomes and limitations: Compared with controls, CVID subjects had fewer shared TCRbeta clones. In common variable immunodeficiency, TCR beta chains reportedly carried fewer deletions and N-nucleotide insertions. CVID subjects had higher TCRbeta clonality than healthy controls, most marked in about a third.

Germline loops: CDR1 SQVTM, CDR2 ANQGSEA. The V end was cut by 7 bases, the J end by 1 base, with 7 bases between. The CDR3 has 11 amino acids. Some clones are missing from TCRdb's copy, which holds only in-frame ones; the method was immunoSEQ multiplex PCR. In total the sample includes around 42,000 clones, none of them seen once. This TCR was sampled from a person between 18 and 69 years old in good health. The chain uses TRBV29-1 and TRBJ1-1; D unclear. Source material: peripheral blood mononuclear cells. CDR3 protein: CSAWQNTEAFF. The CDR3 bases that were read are TGCAGCGCGTGGCAGAACACTGAA.